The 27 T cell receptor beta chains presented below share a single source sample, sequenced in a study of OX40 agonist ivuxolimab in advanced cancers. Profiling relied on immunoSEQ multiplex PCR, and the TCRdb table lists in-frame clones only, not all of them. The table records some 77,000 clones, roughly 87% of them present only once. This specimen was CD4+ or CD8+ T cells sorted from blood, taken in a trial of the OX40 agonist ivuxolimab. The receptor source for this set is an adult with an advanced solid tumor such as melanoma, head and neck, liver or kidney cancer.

The CDR3 nucleotides are TGTGCCAGCCCCCATAGCGGGGGGACTTCTGGGGCCAACGTCCTGACTTTC. Its protein is CASPHSGGTSGANVLTF. The chain uses TRBV7-2 and TRBJ2-6, with 10 nucleotides matching TRBD2. The V gene end was trimmed by 8 bases and the J gene end by 1 base; junction bases not matched to a gene: 8. The CDR3 consists of 17 residues. Per the germline V gene, CDR1 is SGHTA and CDR2 is FQGNSA.

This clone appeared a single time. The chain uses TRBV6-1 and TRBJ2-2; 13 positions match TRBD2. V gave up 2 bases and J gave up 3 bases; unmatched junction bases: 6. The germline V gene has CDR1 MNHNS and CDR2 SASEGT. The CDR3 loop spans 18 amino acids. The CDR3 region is CASSESLAGGVDTGELFF. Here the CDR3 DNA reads TGTGCCAGCAGTGAATCACTAGCGGGAGGGGTCGACACCGGGGAGCTGTTTTTT.

Here the CDR3 DNA reads TGTGCCAGCAGCTTGGATCACGGACGAACCTACGAGCAGTACTTC. Translation gives CASSLDHGRTYEQYF. The chain carries TRBV5-5 and TRBJ2-7, with D uncertain. Trimming left V 0 bases short and J 2 bases short, with 12 bases between. There are 15 residues in the CDR3. Per the germline V gene, CDR1 is SGHKS and CDR2 is YYEKEE (reference sequence).

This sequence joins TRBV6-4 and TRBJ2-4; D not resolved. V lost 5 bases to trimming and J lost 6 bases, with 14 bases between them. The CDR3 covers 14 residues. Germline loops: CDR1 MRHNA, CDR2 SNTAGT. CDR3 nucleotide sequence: TGTGCCAGCAGTTGTGCCTCCCCCAGAAACATTCAGTACTTC. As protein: CASSCASPRNIQYF.

The CDR3 sequence: CAWARFGVDTQYF. As DNA, the CDR3 is TGTGCCTGGGCCCGCTTCGGGGTGGATACGCAGTATTTT. V gene TRBV30 combines with J gene TRBJ2-3; tentatively, D is TRBD2 (5 bases). The CDR3 totals 13 residues. V lost 5 bases to trimming and J lost 6 bases, with 15 bases between them. Germline CDR1 is GTSNPN and CDR2 is SVGIG (reference sequence).

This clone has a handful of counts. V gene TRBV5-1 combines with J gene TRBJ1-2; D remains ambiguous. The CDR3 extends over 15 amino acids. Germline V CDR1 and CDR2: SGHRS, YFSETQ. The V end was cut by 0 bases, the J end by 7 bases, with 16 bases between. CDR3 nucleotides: TGCGCCAGCAGCTTGGAAAGGGATCGTGGTAGTGGCTACACCTTC. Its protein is CASSLERDRGSGYTF.

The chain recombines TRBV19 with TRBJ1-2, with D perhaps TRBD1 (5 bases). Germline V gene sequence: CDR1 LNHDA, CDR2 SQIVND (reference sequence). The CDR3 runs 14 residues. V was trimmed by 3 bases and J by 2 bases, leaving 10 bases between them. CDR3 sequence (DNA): TGTGCCAGTAGTATGGGCCGACAGAACTATGGCTACACCTTC. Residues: CASSMGRQNYGYTF.

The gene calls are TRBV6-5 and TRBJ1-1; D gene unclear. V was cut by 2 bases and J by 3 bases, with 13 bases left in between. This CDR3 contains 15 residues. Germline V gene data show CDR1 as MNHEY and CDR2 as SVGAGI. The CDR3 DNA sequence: TGTGCCAGCAGTTACACCTATGACACCCACACTGAAGCTTTCTTT. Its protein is CASSYTYDTHTEAFF.

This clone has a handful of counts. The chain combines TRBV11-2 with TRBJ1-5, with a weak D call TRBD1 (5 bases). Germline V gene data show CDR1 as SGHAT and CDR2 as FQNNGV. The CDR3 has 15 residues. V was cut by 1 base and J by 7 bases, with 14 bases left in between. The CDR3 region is CASSLGGWGEQPQHF. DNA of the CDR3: TGTGCCAGCAGCTTAGGGGGATGGGGGGAGCAGCCCCAGCATTTT.

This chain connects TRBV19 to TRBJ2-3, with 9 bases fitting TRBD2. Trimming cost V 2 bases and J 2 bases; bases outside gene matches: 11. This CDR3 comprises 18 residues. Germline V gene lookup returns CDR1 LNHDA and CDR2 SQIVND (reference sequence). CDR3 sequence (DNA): TGTGCCAGTAGTATATCTTGGGGGAGCGGGGGGAACACAGATACGCAGTATTTT. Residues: CASSISWGSGGNTDTQYF.

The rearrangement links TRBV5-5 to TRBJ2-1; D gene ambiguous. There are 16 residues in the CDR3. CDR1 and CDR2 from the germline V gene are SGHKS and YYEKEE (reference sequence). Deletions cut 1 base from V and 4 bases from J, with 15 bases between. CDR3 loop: CASSLFYLPEYNEQFF. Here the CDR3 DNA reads TGTGCCAGCAGCTTGTTTTATTTACCAGAATACAATGAGCAGTTCTTC. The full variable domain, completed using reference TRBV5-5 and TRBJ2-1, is DAGVTQSPTHLIKTRGQQVTLRCSPISGHKSVSWYQQVLGQGPQFIFQYYEKEERGRGNFPDRFSARQFPNYSSELNVNALLLGDSALYLCASSLFYLPEYNEQFFGPGTRLTVL.

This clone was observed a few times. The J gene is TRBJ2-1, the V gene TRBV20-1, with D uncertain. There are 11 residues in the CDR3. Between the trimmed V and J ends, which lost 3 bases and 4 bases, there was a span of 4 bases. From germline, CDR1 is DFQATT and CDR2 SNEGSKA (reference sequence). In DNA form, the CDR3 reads TGCAGTGCTAGTAAGTACAATGAGCAGTTCTTC. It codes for CSASKYNEQFF.

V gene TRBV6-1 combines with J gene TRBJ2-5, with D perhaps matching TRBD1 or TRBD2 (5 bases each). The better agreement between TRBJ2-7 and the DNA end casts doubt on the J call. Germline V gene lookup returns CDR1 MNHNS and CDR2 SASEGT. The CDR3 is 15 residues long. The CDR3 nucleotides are TGTGCCAGCAGTGAGTTGAGGGGCGCCTCCTACGAGCAGTACTTC. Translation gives CASSELRGASYEQYF.

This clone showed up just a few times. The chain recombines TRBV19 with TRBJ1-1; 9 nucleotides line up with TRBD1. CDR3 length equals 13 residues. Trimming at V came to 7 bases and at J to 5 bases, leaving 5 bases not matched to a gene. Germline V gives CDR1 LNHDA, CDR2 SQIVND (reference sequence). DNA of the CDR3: TGTGCCAGTACCGGGACAGGGTGGACTGAAGCTTTCTTT. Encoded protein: CASTGTGWTEAFF.

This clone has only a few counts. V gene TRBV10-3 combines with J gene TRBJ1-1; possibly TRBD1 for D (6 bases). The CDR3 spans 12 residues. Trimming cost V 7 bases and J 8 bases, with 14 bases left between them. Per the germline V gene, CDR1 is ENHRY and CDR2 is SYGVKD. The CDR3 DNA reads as TGTGCCATCACTCCCGGGACACAAGAAGCTTTCTTT. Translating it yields CAITPGTQEAFF.

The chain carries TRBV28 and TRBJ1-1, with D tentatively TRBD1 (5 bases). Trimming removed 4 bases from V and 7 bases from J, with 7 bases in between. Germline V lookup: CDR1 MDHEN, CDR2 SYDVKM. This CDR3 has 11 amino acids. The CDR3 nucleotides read TGTGCCAGCAGTTCGGGACTTGAAGCTTTCTTT. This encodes CASSSGLEAFF.

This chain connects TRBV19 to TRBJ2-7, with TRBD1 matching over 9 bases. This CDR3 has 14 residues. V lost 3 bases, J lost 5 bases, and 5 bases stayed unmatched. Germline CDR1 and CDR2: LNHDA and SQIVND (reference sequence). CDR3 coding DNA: TGTGCCAGTAGTATCGGGGACAGGGCAAACGAGCAGTACTTC. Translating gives CASSIGDRANEQYF.

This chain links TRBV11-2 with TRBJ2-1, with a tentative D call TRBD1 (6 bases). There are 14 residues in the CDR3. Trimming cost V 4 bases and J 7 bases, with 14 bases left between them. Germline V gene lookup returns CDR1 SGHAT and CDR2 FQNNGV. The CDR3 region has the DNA TGTGCCAGCAGCTCAAACGTCCAGGGGAATGAGCAGTTCTTC. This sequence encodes CASSSNVQGNEQFF.

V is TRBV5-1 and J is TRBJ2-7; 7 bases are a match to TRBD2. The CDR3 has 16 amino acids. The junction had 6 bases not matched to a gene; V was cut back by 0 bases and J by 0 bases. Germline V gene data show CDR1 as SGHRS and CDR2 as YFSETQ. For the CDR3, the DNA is TGCGCCAGCAGCTTGGCCGGGGGGTCGAGCTCCTACGAGCAGTACTTC. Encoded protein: CASSLAGGSSSYEQYF.

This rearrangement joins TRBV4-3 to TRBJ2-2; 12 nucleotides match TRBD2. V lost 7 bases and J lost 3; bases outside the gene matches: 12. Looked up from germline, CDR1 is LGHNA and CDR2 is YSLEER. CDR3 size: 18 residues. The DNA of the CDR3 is TGCGCCAGCACCCCAAGTTCTAGCGGGGGGGCGTACACCGGGGAGCTGTTTTTT. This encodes CASTPSSSGGAYTGELFF.

CDR3 bases: TGTGCCAGCAGCTTAGAGGTGGGCTATGGCTACACCTTC. This gives the protein CASSLEVGYGYTF. This chain links TRBV2 with TRBJ1-2; D not resolved. CDR1 SNHLY and CDR2 FYNNEI come from the germline V gene. V shed 6 bases and J shed 4 bases, with 12 bases lying between them. The CDR3 is 13 amino acids.

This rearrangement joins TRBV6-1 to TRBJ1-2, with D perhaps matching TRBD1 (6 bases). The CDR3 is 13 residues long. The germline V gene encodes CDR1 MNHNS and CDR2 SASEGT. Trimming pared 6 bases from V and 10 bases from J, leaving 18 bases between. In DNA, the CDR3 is TGTGCCAGCAGACAACAGGGAATTGGTTACTACACCTTC. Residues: CASRQQGIGYYTF.

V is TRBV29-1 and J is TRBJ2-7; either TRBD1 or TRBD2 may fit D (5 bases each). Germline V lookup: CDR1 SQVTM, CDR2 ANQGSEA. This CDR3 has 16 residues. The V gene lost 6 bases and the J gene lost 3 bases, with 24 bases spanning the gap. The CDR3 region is CSVVSGRDRTLYEQYF. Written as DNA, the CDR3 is TGCAGCGTCGTCTCCGGAAGGGACCGAACACTCTACGAGCAGTACTTC.

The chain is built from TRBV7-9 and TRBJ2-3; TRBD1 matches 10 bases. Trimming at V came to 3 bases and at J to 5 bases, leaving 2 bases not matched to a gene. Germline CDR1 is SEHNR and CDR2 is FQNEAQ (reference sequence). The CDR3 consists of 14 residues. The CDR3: CASSFGTGEDTQYF. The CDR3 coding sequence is TGTGCCAGCAGCTTCGGGACAGGGGAAGATACGCAGTATTTT.

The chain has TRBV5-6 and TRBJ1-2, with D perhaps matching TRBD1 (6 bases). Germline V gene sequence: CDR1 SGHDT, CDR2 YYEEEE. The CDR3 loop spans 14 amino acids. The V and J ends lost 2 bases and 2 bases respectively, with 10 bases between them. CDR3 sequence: CASSFPDSNYGYTF. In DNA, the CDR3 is TGTGCCAGCAGCTTCCCGGACAGCAACTATGGCTACACCTTC.

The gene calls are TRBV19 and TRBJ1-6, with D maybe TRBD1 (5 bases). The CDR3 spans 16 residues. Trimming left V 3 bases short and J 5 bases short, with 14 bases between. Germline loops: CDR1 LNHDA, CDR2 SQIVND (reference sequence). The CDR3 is CASSILRDRDNSPLHF. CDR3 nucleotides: TGTGCCAGTAGTATCCTCCGGGACCGAGATAATTCACCCCTCCACTTT.

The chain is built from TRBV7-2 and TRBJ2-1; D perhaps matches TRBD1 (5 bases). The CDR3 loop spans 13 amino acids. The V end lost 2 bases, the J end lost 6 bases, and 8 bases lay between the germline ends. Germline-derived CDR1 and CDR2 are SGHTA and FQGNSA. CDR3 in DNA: TGTGCCAGCAGCTTATTAAGGGGCAATGAGCAGTTCTTC. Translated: CASSLLRGNEQFF.